This T cell receptor beta chain was captured in a study of blood T cell repertoires in COVID-19. About the research overall: Material from acute and convalescent COVID-19 was sourced from the United States, Italy and Spain.

Original processing notes: Cell counts per sample came from amplifying reference gene primers. Data came from immunoSEQ multiplex PCR; TCRdb stores just in-frame clones and leaves some out. V and J calls and clone size come straight from that table; D and trimming were deduced from the DNA. The sample yields 95,000 to 120,000 clones, roughly 90% seen once. The sequence derives from a woman in her 70s who had recovered from COVID-19. The sequenced sample consisted of peripheral blood.

Here the CDR3 reads CACLALPYNEQFF. Written as DNA, the CDR3 is TGTGCCTGCCTAGCCTTACCGTACAATGAGCAGTTCTTC. The rearrangement joins TRBV30 to TRBJ2-1; a possible D gene is TRBD2 (5 bases). The CDR3 is made up of 13 amino acids. With 6 bases removed from V and 4 bases from J, the gap between germline ends came to 13 bases. CDR1 and CDR2 from the germline V gene are GTSNPN and SVGIG (reference sequence).